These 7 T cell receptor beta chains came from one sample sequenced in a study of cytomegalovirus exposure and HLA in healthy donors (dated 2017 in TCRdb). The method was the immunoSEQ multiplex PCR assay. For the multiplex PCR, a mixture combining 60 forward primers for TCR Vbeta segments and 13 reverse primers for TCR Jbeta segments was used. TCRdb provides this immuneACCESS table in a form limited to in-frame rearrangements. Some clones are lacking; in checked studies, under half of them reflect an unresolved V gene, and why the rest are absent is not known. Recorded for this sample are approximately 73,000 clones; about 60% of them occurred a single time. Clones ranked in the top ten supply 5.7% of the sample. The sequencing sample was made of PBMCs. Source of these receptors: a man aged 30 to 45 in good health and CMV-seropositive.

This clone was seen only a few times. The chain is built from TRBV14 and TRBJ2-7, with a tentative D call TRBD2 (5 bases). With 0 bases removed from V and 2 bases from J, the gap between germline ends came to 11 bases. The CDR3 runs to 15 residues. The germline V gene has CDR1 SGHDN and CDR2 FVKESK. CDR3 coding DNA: TGTGCCAGCAGCCAAGAGTTTGTCGGGACCTACGAGCAGTACTTC. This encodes CASSQEFVGTYEQYF.

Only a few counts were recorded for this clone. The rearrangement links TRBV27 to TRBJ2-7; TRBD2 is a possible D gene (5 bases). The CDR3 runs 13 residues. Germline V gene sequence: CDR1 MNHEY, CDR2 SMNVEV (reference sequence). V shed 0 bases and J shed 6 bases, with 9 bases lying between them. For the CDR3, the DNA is TGTGCCAGCAGTTTATCTAAGGCGGGCGAGCAGTACTTC. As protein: CASSLSKAGEQYF.

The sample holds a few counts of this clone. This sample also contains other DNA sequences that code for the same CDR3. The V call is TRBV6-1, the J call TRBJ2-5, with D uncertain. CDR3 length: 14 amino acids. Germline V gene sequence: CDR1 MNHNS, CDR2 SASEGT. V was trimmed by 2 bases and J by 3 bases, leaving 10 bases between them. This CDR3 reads CASSEFNGEETQYF. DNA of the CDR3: TGTGCCAGCAGTGAATTCAACGGAGAAGAGACCCAGTACTTC.

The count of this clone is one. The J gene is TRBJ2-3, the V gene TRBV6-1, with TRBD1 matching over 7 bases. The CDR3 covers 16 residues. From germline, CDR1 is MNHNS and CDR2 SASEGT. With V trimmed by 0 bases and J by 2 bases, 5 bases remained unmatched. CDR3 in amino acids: CASSEARRGPTDTQYF. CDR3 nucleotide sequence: TGTGCCAGCAGTGAAGCGCGAAGGGGGCCCACAGATACGCAGTATTTT.

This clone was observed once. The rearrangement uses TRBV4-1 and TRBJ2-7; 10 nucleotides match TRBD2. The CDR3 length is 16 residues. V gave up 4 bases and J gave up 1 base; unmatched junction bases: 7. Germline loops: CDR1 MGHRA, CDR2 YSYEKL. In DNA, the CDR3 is TGCGCCAGCAGCCGGGTACTAGCGGGGCGGTCCTACGAGCAGTACTTC. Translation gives CASSRVLAGRSYEQYF.

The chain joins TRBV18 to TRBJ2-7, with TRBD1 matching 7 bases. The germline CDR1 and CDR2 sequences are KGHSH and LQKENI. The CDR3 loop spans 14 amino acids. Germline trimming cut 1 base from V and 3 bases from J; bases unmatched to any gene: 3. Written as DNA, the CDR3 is TGTGCCAGCTCACCACAGGGGGCCATCTACGAGCAGTACTTC. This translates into CASSPQGAIYEQYF.

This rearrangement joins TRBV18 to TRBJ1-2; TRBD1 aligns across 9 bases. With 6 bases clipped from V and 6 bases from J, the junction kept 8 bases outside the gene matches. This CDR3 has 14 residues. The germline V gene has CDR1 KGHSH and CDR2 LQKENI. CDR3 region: CASSPRQGGDGYTF. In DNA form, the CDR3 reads TGTGCCAGCTCGCCTAGACAGGGGGGCGATGGCTACACCTTC.